The T cell receptor beta chain under discussion was sequenced for a study of T cells in Graves' hyperthyroidism and ophthalmopathy. In germline, CDR1 is LNHDA, CDR2 SQIVND (reference sequence). The V end was cut by 3 bases, the J end by 3 bases, with 12 bases between. This CDR3 has 14 residues. This clonotype occurred once. The source material, RNA transcripts, was used to amplify TCR beta CDR3 regions. The study used the HTBI primer set for a first-round RT-PCR of the TCR CDR3. Each CDR3 protein gets one entry after TCRdb re-called the multiplex PCR reads with MiXCR. In the table there are 600,000 or so distinct CDR3 sequences, around 15% of which are singletons.

What was sequenced was blood. The source of this sequence is a woman aged 45 to 65 with Graves' ophthalmopathy. The genes are TRBV19 and TRBJ2-7, with D perhaps matching TRBD1 or TRBD2 (5 bases each). The CDR3 reads CASSMMGPLYEQYF. CDR3 sequence (DNA): TGTGCCAGTAGTATGATGGGACCGCTCTACGAGCAGTACTTC.